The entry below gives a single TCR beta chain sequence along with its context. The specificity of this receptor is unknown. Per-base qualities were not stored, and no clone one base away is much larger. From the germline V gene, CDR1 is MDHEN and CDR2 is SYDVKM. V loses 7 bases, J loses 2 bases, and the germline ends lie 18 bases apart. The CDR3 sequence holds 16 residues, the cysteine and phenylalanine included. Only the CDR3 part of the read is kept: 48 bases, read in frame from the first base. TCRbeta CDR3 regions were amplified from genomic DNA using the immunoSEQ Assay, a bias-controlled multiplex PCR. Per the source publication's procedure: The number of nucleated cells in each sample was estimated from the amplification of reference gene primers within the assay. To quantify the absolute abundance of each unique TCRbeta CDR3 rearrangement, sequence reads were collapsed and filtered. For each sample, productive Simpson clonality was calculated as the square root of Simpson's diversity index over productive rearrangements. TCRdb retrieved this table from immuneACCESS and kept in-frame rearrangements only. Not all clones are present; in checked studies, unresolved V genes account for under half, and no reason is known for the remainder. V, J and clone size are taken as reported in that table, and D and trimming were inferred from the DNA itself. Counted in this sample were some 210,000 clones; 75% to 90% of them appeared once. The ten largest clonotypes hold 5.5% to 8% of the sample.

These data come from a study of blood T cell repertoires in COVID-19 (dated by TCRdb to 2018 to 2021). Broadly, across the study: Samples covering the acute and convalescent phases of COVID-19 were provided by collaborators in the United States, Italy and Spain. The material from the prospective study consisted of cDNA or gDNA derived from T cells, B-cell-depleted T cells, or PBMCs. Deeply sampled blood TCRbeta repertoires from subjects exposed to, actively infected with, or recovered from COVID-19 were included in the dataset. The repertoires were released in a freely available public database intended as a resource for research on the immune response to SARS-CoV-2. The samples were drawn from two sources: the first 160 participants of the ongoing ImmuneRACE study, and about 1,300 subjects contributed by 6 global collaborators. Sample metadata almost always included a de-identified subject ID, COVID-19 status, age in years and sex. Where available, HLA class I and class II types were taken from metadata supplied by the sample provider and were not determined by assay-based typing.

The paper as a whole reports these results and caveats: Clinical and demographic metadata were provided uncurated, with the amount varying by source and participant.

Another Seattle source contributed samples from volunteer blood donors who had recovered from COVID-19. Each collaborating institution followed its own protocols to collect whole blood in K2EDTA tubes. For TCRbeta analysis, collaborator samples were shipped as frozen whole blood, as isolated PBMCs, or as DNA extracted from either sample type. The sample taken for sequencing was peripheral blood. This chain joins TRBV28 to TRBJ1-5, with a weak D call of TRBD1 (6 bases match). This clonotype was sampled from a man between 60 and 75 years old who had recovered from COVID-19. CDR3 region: CASTSRRGARNQPQHF. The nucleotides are TGTGCCAGCACCTCCCGCCGGGGGGCCCGCAATCAGCCCCAGCATTTT.